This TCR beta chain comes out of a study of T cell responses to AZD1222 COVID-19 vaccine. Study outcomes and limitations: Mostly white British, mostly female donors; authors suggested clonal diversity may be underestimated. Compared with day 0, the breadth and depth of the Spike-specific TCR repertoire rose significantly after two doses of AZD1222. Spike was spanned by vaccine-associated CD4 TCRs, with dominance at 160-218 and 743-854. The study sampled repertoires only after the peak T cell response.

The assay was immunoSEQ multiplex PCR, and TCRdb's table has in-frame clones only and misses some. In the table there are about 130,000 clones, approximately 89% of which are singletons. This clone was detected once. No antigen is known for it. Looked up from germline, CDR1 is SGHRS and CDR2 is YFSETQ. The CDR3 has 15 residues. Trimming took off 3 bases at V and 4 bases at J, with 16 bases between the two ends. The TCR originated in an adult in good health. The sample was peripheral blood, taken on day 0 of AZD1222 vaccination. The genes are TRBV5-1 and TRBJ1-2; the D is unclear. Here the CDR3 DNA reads TGCGCCAGCAGCTCTACAACGGAAAGCCTCTATGGCTACACCTTC. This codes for CASSSTTESLYGYTF.